This T cell receptor beta chain was recorded in a study of T cell responses to AZD1222 COVID-19 vaccine. This CDR3 region has 15 residues. CDR1 LNHDA and CDR2 SQIVND come from the germline V gene (reference sequence). V lost 3 bases and J lost 0, with 9 bases in between. Some clones are missing from TCRdb's copy, which holds only in-frame ones; the method was immunoSEQ multiplex PCR. The data contain some 110,000 clones, 82% of them singletons. Specimen: peripheral blood, collected on day 0 of AZD1222 vaccination. This TCR was recovered from an adult in good health. The chain has TRBV19 and TRBJ1-5; no firm D call. The CDR3 region is CASSIRHFSNQPQHF. Written as DNA, the CDR3 is TGTGCCAGTAGTATCCGTCATTTTAGCAATCAGCCCCAGCATTTT. Based on the CDR3 plus reference TRBV19 and TRBJ1-5, the full variable domain is DGGITQSPKYLFRKEGQNVTLSCEQNLNHDAMYWYRQDPGQGLRLIYYSQIVNDFQKGDIAEGYSVSREKKESFPLTVTSAQKNPTAFYLCASSIRHFSNQPQHFGDGTRLSIL.